This TCR beta chain came from a study of radiation and T cells in renal cell carcinoma. Method: immunoSEQ multiplex PCR; TCRdb's copy keeps in-frame clones and lacks some. The repertoire holds fewer than 200,000 clones, about nine tenths seen once, with about 10% in the top ten. Study results and caveats: Without pretreatment biopsies, baseline tumor clonotype presence was undetermined.

Time point specified: blood 4 weeks post-SBRT, at nephrectomy. Sample treatment: 15 Gy SBRT to primary tumor, nephrectomy 4 weeks later. This clone was seen only a few times. Its cognate antigen is unknown. CDR1 is MNHEY, CDR2 SVGAGI, per germline. V was pared by 6 bases and J by 3 bases, with 12 bases between. The length of the CDR3 is 13 residues. The receptor was isolated from a woman in her forties or fifties with renal cell carcinoma. The specimen comprised blood, sampled from a patient whose treatment included radiotherapy and nephrectomy. The V call is TRBV6-5, the J call TRBJ2-7; a possible D gene is TRBD2 (7 bases). The CDR3 sequence: CASSLGGGYEQYF. CDR3 DNA: TGTGCCAGCAGCCTGGGAGGGGGCTACGAGCAGTACTTC.